These 4 T cell receptor beta chains share one sample of origin, sequenced in a study of CD8 T cells in ankylosing spondylitis. TCRdb redid the calling of the 5' RACE reads with MiXCR, one entry per CDR3 protein. The table has 240,000 or so distinct CDR3 sequences, 9.5% to 12% seen once; the top ten hold less than 7%. The material sequenced was blood, either unsorted or a sorted T cell fraction (not recorded which). Source of these receptors: a male donor with ankylosing spondylitis or in good health (not recorded which).

The table lists this clonotype with many counts. The V gene is TRBV6-5, the J gene TRBJ2-5; D unresolved. The ends were cut back, 4 bases at V and 1 base at J, with 13 bases in the middle. CDR1 and CDR2 from the germline V gene are MNHEY and SVGAGI. This CDR3 is built from 15 residues. CDR3 coding DNA: TGTGCCAGCAGTTTTCCCGGTGGGTCCCAAGAGACCCAGTACTTC. It translates to CASSFPGGSQETQYF.

The chain recombines TRBV2 with TRBJ2-2; 7 bases map to TRBD1. The CDR3 is made up of 14 amino acids. Germline loops: CDR1 SNHLY, CDR2 FYNNEI. V shed 6 bases and J 1 base; nucleotides not matched to a gene: 2. This chain's CDR3 is CASRTGQNTGELFF. CDR3 in DNA: TGTGCCAGCAGGACAGGGCAGAACACCGGGGAGCTGTTTTTT.

The CDR3 loop is CASSPDQYNEQFF. The CDR3 coding sequence is TGCGCCAGCAGTCCTGACCAGTACAATGAGCAGTTCTTC. The J gene is TRBJ2-1, the V gene TRBV5-1; D ambiguous. The V gene lost 5 bases and the J gene lost 4 bases, with 10 bases spanning the gap. There are 13 residues in the CDR3. Germline V gene lookup returns CDR1 SGHRS and CDR2 YFSETQ.

CDR3 residues: CSARDRAGLGNGYTF. The DNA of the CDR3 is TGCAGTGCTAGAGATCGCGCAGGACTCGGGAACGGCTACACCTTC. The chain recombines TRBV20-1 with TRBJ1-2; no reliable D call. V gave up 0 bases and J gave up 8 bases, with 19 bases separating them. CDR1 DFQATT and CDR2 SNEGSKA come from the germline V gene (reference sequence). The CDR3 consists of 15 residues.